The present T cell receptor beta chain was sequenced within a study of blood T cell repertoires in COVID-19 (dated by TCRdb to about 2020). Broadly, across the study: Collaborator samples came from the United States, Italy and Spain and covered acute and convalescent phases of COVID-19. Deeply sampled blood TCRbeta repertoires from subjects exposed to, actively infected with, or recovered from COVID-19 were included in the dataset. Where available, HLA class I and class II types were obtained from metadata supplied by the sample provider rather than from assay-based typing. A de-identified subject ID, COVID-19 status, age in years and sex were almost always included in the sample metadata. The prospective study material was composed of cDNA or gDNA derived from T cells, B-cell-depleted T cells, or PBMCs. A freely available public database, intended as a resource for researchers studying the immune response to SARS-CoV-2, is where the repertoires were released. Samples were obtained from the ongoing ImmuneRACE study (first 160 participants) and from 1,200 or so subjects provided by 6 global collaborators. Summary of the overall study and its limitations: The quantity of clinical and demographic metadata differed by source and by participant and was supplied without curation.

Collaborating institutions collected whole blood in K2EDTA tubes following their own protocols. Collaborator samples were shipped for TCRbeta analysis as frozen whole blood, isolated PBMCs, or DNA extracted from either sample type. TCRbeta CDR3 regions were amplified from genomic DNA by means of the immunoSEQ Assay, a bias-controlled multiplex PCR. Per the authors' processing: Nucleated cell counts per sample were estimated from amplification of reference gene primers within the assay. To quantify the absolute abundance of each unique TCRbeta CDR3 rearrangement, sequence reads were collapsed and filtered. For each sample, productive Simpson clonality was calculated as the square root of Simpson's diversity index across productive rearrangements. TCRdb's version of the immuneACCESS table is confined to in-frame rearrangements and falls short of the full clone set. An unresolved V gene accounts for under half of the shortfall where checked; the remainder is of unknown origin. That table furnishes V, J and clone size, whereas the DNA furnished D and trimming. This sample has hundreds of thousands of clones in its table, and around four fifths of those were observed once. Jointly, the top ten make up 2% to 3% of the sample.

About this clone: Its antigen remains unidentified. No much larger clonotype is one base removed from it; base qualities were not supplied.

CDR1 and CDR2 are read off the germline V gene (reference sequence) as LNHDA and SQIVND. Deletion took 5 bases off V and 1 base off J, with a span of 11 bases between the germline ends. Taken from cysteine to phenylalanine, the CDR3 has 14 residues. Only the CDR3 DNA is retained, 42 bases long and in frame from the first base. The sample was peripheral blood. This clonotype originated in a woman aged 35 to 49 with active or convalescent COVID-19. The chain uses TRBV19 and TRBJ1-1; perhaps TRBD1 is the D gene, with 5 bases matching. The DNA sequence is TGTGCCAGTAGTGCCCGACAGCAGAACACTGAAGCTTTCTTT. Its amino acids are CASSARQQNTEAFF.